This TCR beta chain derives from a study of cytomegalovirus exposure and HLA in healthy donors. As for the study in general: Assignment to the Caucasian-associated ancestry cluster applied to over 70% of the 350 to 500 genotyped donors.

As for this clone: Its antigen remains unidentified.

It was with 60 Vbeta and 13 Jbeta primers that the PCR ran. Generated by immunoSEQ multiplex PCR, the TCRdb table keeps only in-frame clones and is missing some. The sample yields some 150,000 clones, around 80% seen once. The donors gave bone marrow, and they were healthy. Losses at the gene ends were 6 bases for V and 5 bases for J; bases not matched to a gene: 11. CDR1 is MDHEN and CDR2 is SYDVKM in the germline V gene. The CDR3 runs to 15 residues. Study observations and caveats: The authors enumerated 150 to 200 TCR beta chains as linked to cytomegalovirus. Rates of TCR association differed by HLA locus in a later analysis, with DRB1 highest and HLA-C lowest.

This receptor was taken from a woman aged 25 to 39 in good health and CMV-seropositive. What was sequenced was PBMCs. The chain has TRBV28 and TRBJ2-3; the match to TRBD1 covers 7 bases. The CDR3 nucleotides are TGTGCCAGCAGCACGAGAGGGGGCACGGGAGATACGCAGTATTTT. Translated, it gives CASSTRGGTGDTQYF.